This is a list of T cell receptor beta chains from one sample in a study of PD-L1 blockade in urothelial cancer. The protocol was immunoSEQ multiplex PCR, while the TCRdb copy is restricted to in-frame clones and leaves out a portion. The data hold some 48,000 clones, with approximately 80% observed a single time. This sample comprised PBMCs, obtained around atezolizumab (anti-PD-L1) treatment. All receptors derive from a man between 65 and 79 years old with urothelial cancer. The CDR3 runs from the conserved cysteine through the conserved F or W. D genes are given only for firm matches. Some rows mark clone size as missing; the rest say once, few, many or name a class of expanded clone.

clone_size	d_call	v_call	j_call	cdr3_nt	cdr3_aa
-	TRBD2	TRBV5-1	TRBJ2-7	TGCGCCAGCAGCTTGGCAACTAGCGGGGGCTCCTACGAGCAGTACTTC	CASSLATSGGSYEQYF
-	TRBD2	TRBV28	TRBJ2-7	TGTGCCAGCAGTCCGGGGGGAAGAGACGAGCAGTACTTC	CASSPGGRDEQYF
-	-	TRBV4-1	TRBJ2-4	TGCGCCAGCAGCCCCTGGAGGGCTAGCCCTCTAGCCAAAAACATTCAGTACTTC	CASSPWRASPLAKNIQYF
-	TRBD1	TRBV5-1	TRBJ2-7	TGCGCCAGCAGCTTGGGGGGACAGGCCTACTACGAGCAGTACTTC	CASSLGGQAYYEQYF
-	TRBD1	TRBV28	TRBJ1-2	TGTGCCAGCAGTTCTGGGACAGTTAACTATGGCTACACCTTC	CASSSGTVNYGYTF
-	TRBD1	TRBV5-4	TRBJ1-2	TGTGCCAGCAGCCCGCCGACAGGGGCTCATCAAGGCTACACCTTC	CASSPPTGAHQGYTF
-	-	TRBV18	TRBJ1-1	TGTGCCAGCTCACCGACGACAGAAGAAGCTTTCTTT	CASSPTTEEAFF
-	-	TRBV6-6	TRBJ1-3	TGTGCCAGCAGTGGACAGCGGTCCTCTGGAAACACCATATATTTT	CASSGQRSSGNTIYF
-	TRBD2	TRBV30	TRBJ2-1	TGTGCCTGGAGCGGGGGGACGGAGGGAGGGGAATACAATGAGCAGTTCTTC	CAWSGGTEGGEYNEQFF
-	-	TRBV29-1	TRBJ2-1	TGCAGCGTTGAGGAGGGGCACGGGGGATTTGAGCAGTTCTTC	CSVEEGHGGFEQFF
-	TRBD1	TRBV2	TRBJ1-4	TGTGCCAGCAAGGACAGGGCGTTAACTAATGAAAAACTGTTTTTT	CASKDRALTNEKLFF
-	TRBD1	TRBV7-9	TRBJ1-2	TGTGCCAGCAGCTCGACGGACAGGGGGTATAACTATGGCTACACCTTC	CASSSTDRGYNYGYTF
-	TRBD1	TRBV6-1	TRBJ1-4	TGTGCCAGCAGTGGACCCCGGACAGGGGTCGATAATGAAAAACTGTTTTTT	CASSGPRTGVDNEKLFF
-	-	TRBV7-3	TRBJ2-1	TGTGCCAGCTCCCGGGATGAGCAGTTCTTC	CASSRDEQFF
-	TRBD1	TRBV2	TRBJ1-1	TGTGCCAGCAGCGCCTTTGACAGGGCCACTGAAGCTTTCTTT	CASSAFDRATEAFF
-	TRBD2	TRBV2	TRBJ2-3	TGTGCCAGCAGTGGAGGGACTAGCTCCACAGATACGCAGTATTTT	CASSGGTSSTDTQYF
-	TRBD2	TRBV5-1	TRBJ2-2	TGCGCCAGCAGCTTGGGCCTAGCGGGCTTCACCGGGGAGCTGTTTTTT	CASSLGLAGFTGELFF
-	-	TRBV10-3	TRBJ2-7	TGTGCCATCAGTGAGGAGGGAATGGACGAGCAGTACTTC	CAISEEGMDEQYF
-	-	TRBV7-3	TRBJ2-6	TGTGCCAGCAGCATAGGACTCACTGGGGCCAACGTCCTGACTTTC	CASSIGLTGANVLTF
-	-	TRBV6-1	TRBJ1-4	TGTGCCAGCAGTGACAGGGTGCGGGAAGAAAAACTGTTTTTT	CASSDRVREEKLFF
-	-	TRBV4-1	TRBJ2-5	TGCGCCAGCAGCCGCTCAGGGGAAGAGACCCAGTACTTC	CASSRSGEETQYF
-	TRBD2	TRBV15	TRBJ2-7	TGTGCCACCAGCCCCACTAGCGGGAGTGGGTACGAGCAGTACTTC	CATSPTSGSGYEQYF
-	-	TRBV18	TRBJ2-6	TGTGCCAGCTCACCCTGGAGACAGAGCTCTGGGGCCAACGTCCTGACTTTC	CASSPWRQSSGANVLTF
-	TRBD1	TRBV30	TRBJ2-7	TGTGCCTGGGCCAGGGGGCTTAGGGTCTACGAGCAGTACTTC	CAWARGLRVYEQYF
-	TRBD1	TRBV2	TRBJ2-7	TGTGCCAGCAGAAGACAGGGGGCGGGCGAGCAGTACTTC	CASRRQGAGEQYF
-	TRBD2	TRBV5-1	TRBJ2-3	TGCGCCAGCAGCTTAGCTAGCGGAAACACAGATACGCAGTATTTT	CASSLASGNTDTQYF
-	-	TRBV28	TRBJ1-3	TGTGCCAGCAAAAAACAGGGAGACCCCGGAAACACCATATATTTT	CASKKQGDPGNTIYF
-	-	TRBV19	TRBJ2-7	TGTGCCAGTAGTATACGGCGGGATGGATACGAGCAGTACTTC	CASSIRRDGYEQYF
-	-	TRBV19	TRBJ1-3	TGTGCCAGTAGTATTCGGGATAGCTCTGGAAACACCATATATTTT	CASSIRDSSGNTIYF
-	TRBD1	TRBV15	TRBJ2-5	TGTGCCACCAGTCTTGACAGGGACACAGAGACCCAGTACTTC	CATSLDRDTETQYF
-	TRBD1	TRBV6-4	TRBJ2-1	TGTGCCAGCAGTACCGGGACAGGTTCTAATGAGCAGTTCTTC	CASSTGTGSNEQFF
-	-	TRBV28	TRBJ2-7	TGTGCCAGCAGTTTGGGGGCGCTAGCGGAGTCCTACGAGCAGTACTTC	CASSLGALAESYEQYF
-	-	TRBV19	TRBJ2-7	TGTGCCAGTAGTTCTACCGGGACTCTCTCCTACGAGCAGTACTTC	CASSSTGTLSYEQYF
few	TRBD1	TRBV27	TRBJ1-1	TGTGCCAGCAGGGGGGGACAGCTGAACACTGAAGCTTTCTTT	CASRGGQLNTEAFF
-	TRBD1	TRBV29-1	TRBJ1-5	TGCAGCGTGGGACAGGGGGACCAGCCCCAGCATTTT	CSVGQGDQPQHF
-	TRBD1	TRBV6-1	TRBJ1-3	TGTGCCAGCAAAGGGGGACAGCTCTCTGGAAACACCATATATTTT	CASKGGQLSGNTIYF
medium-sized	TRBD1	TRBV2	TRBJ1-2	TGTGCCAGCAATACGGACAGGGAAGATGGCTACACCTTC	CASNTDREDGYTF
-	TRBD1	TRBV5-4	TRBJ1-1	TGTGCCAGCAGGGACAGGGCCCGAGGGATGAACACTGAAGCTTTCTTT	CASRDRARGMNTEAFF
-	-	TRBV19	TRBJ1-3	TGTGCCAGTAGTCGGACCTTTAGGGGAACAGGAAACACCATATATTTT	CASSRTFRGTGNTIYF
-	TRBD2	TRBV6-5	TRBJ2-7	TGTGCCAGCAGTTATCCCGGGACCGGGGGGTCCTACGAGCAGTACTTC	CASSYPGTGGSYEQYF
few	TRBD2	TRBV7-7	TRBJ2-1	TGTGCTAGCAGCTTAGGGCGGGAGGGCCGCAATGAGCAGTTCTTC	CASSLGREGRNEQFF
-	TRBD1	TRBV5-1	TRBJ2-7	TGCGCCAGCAGCTTGGGACAGGGGATGTACGAGCAGTACTTC	CASSLGQGMYEQYF
-	-	TRBV9	TRBJ2-7	TGTGCCAGCAGCCCCGATGGTGTAGTCTCCTACGAGCAGTACTTC	CASSPDGVVSYEQYF
-	TRBD2	TRBV19	TRBJ2-5	TGTGCCAGTAGCCCCGGGACTAGCGGGAGTGTATGGGAGACCCAGTACTTC	CASSPGTSGSVWETQYF
-	-	TRBV9	TRBJ2-7	TGTGCCAGCAGCGTAGGCCTAGGCTACGAGCAGTACTTC	CASSVGLGYEQYF
-	-	TRBV9	TRBJ2-3	TGTGCCAGCAGCGTAGGGCCAGGGCACACAGATACGCAGTATTTT	CASSVGPGHTDTQYF
-	TRBD1	TRBV5-1	TRBJ2-7	TGCGCCAGTAGACAGGGTTTCCAAAGCGAGCAGTACTTC	CASRQGFQSEQYF
-	TRBD1	TRBV2	TRBJ1-5	TGTGCCAGCAGGGTTGGACAGGGGCGGGATCAGCCCCAGCATTTT	CASRVGQGRDQPQHF
-	-	TRBV6-1	TRBJ1-5	TGTGCCAGCAGTGAAGCCCGCTATTTCGACAGCCCCTTTAGCAATCAGCCCCAGCATTTT	CASSEARYFDSPFSNQPQHF